The text below deals with one T cell receptor beta chain. No antigen is known for it. The germline V gene encodes CDR1 SGHDN and CDR2 FVKESK. The CDR3 is 15 residues long. With 3 bases clipped from V and 3 bases from J, the junction kept 6 bases outside the gene matches. The data belong to a study of cytomegalovirus exposure and HLA in healthy donors. Broader study findings: For most TCR sequences rarity was the rule, although some public TCRs occurred in many donors.

The table came from immunoSEQ multiplex PCR; TCRdb's copy has only in-frame clones and leaves some out. In the table there are around 71,000 clones, just under 95% of which are singletons. The chain employs TRBV14 and TRBJ2-5, with TRBD2 matching 8 bases. The source material was PBMCs. This sequence originates from a man aged 18-30 years in good health and CMV-seropositive. CDR3 loop: CASSQGSGGEETQYF. The CDR3 region has the DNA TGTGCCAGCAGCCAGGGTTCCGGGGGGGAAGAGACCCAGTACTTC.